The clone carrying this TCR beta chain was counted many times. Library preparation tagged each individual cDNA molecule with a unique molecular identifier. TCRdb independently ran MiXCR on the RACE reads; one entry per CDR3 protein. The data contain 80,000 to 100,000 distinct CDR3 sequences, around 7.8% of them singletons. Time point in this sample: patch test 1, 2 weeks after DPC sensitization. Regarding treatment: therapeutic diphenylcyclopropenone sensitization with weekly scalp DPC. This specimen comes from a study of human T cells and chemical hapten exposure. The V and J ends lost 7 bases and 9 bases, in that order; junction bases with no gene match: 6. Germline V gene data show CDR1 as SNHLY and CDR2 as FYNNEI. The CDR3 has 13 residues.

The source of this sequence is a woman in her 30s with alopecia areata. Some clones in this sample may be carry-over from other donors' samples. V gene TRBV2 combines with J gene TRBJ1-6, with TRBD1 matching over 7 bases. This specimen consisted of whole blood, obtained in connection with sensitization to the hapten diphenylcyclopropenone (DPC). DNA for the CDR3: TGTGCCAGCAATGGACAGGCAGGTTCACCCCTCCACTTT. It codes for CASNGQAGSPLHF.